These 23 T cell receptor beta chains were all obtained from the same sample, sequenced in a study of persistence of HIV-infected CD4 T cells. The stimulus was an HIV-1 Gag 15-mer peptide pool, 1 ug/peptide/mL. Sorted nonresponding memory CD4+ T cells were CD40L-negative, CD69-negative, CD45RO-high. These receptors have no known antigen. This was the immunoSEQ version 4 assay in survey mode. The data were produced by immunoSEQ multiplex PCR, yet TCRdb's version contains in-frame clones alone and is incomplete. The table includes tens of thousands of clones, about 81% detected once. The specimen was CD4+ T cells sorted from PBMCs after approximately 18-hour stimulation, collected from a patient who received antiretroviral therapy. These receptors were collected from an adult man with HIV who was CMV-seropositive.

This chain uses TRBV5-1 with TRBJ2-7; 7 bases line up with TRBD2. CDR1 and CDR2 (germline): SGHRS, YFSETQ. V trimming: 3 bases; J trimming: 2 bases; junction bases outside the gene matches: 5. This CDR3 is 14 amino acids long. The DNA for the CDR3 is TGCGCCAGCAGCTCTCGGGGGGTTCCCTACGAGCAGTACTTC. Its protein product is CASSSRGVPYEQYF.

CDR3 sequence: CASSSSSLSTDTQYF. As DNA, the CDR3 is TGTGCCAGCAGCTCGTCTTCGCTTAGCACAGATACGCAGTATTTT. This chain joins TRBV7-2 and TRBJ2-3; no reliable D call. CDR3 length equals 15 residues. Trimming shortened V by 4 bases and J by 0 bases, and 11 bases separated the two germline ends. The germline gives CDR1 SGHTA, CDR2 FQGNSA.

A note on this clone: One end of the junction does not line up with germline, which may come from a read error. CDR3 in amino acids: CAISKSAGLGGEQYF. CDR3 coding DNA: TGTGCCATCAGTAAGTCCGCGGGACTAGGAGGCGAGCAGTACTTC. The V gene is TRBV10-3, the J gene TRBJ2-7; TRBD2 agrees at 8 bases. There are 15 residues in the CDR3. Germline CDR1 is ENHRY and CDR2 is SYGVKD.

The V gene is TRBV5-1, the J gene TRBJ2-2; TRBD1 matches at 9 bases. The germline V gene has CDR1 SGHRS and CDR2 YFSETQ. The CDR3 is 16 residues long. Germline trimming cut 0 bases from V and 6 bases from J; bases unmatched to any gene: 6. In DNA, the CDR3 is TGCGCCAGCAGCTTGGTGGGACAGGGCTTGGCCGGGGAGCTGTTTTTT. It codes for CASSLVGQGLAGELFF.

This clone was observed a handful of times. The chain employs TRBV4-1 and TRBJ1-2; weak D call: TRBD1 (6 bases). Trimming left V 0 bases short and J 7 bases short, with 15 bases between. Germline values: CDR1 MGHRA, CDR2 YSYEKL. The CDR3 has 15 amino acids. CDR3 coding DNA: TGCGCCAGCAGCCAAGAAGCTACGGGGGCGGGTGGCTACACCTTC. Translating it yields CASSQEATGAGGYTF.

The chain recombines TRBV19 with TRBJ1-4; 8 nucleotides agree with TRBD1. The J segment lost 7 bases and the V segment lost 8 bases, leaving 9 bases of the junction unmatched. CDR1 is LNHDA, CDR2 SQIVND, per germline (reference sequence). This CDR3 spans 14 amino acids. CDR3 loop: CASRTGFFGEKLFF. Here the CDR3 DNA reads TGTGCCAGTCGGACAGGGTTTTTCGGTGAAAAACTGTTTTTT.

V and J are TRBV28 and TRBJ2-7; 9 bases map to TRBD1. CDR1 and CDR2 (germline): MDHEN, SYDVKM. V gave up 6 bases and J gave up 6 bases; unmatched junction bases: 9. CDR3 length: 14 amino acids. The chain's CDR3 is CASRYRDRATEQYF. DNA for the CDR3: TGTGCCAGCAGGTATCGGGACAGGGCAACCGAGCAGTACTTC.

The chain joins TRBV9 to TRBJ2-5, with TRBD1 as a possible D gene (6 bases). The germline V and J ends were trimmed by 2 bases and 3 bases, with 11 bases remaining between them. Germline V gene sequence: CDR1 SGDLS, CDR2 YYNGEE. CDR3 length: 14 residues. Here the CDR3 reads CASSVLGAEETQYF. CDR3 in DNA: TGTGCCAGCAGCGTTTTGGGGGCGGAAGAGACCCAGTACTTC.

This chain connects TRBV7-7 to TRBJ2-3; TRBD2 agrees at 7 bases. CDR1 and CDR2 from the germline V gene are SSHAT and FNYEAQ (reference sequence). V lost 5 bases and J lost 0; bases outside the gene matches: 8. The CDR3 consists of 16 residues. The CDR3 is CASSLGRGSSTDTQYF. The CDR3 bases are TGTGCCAGCAGCCTTGGGCGGGGGTCTAGCACAGATACGCAGTATTTT.

This clone was recorded a few times. J is TRBJ1-1 and V is TRBV10-2, with 7 bases matching TRBD1. CDR1 WSHSY and CDR2 SAAADI come from the germline V gene. V was pared by 6 bases and J by 7 bases, with 8 bases of the junction left unmatched. This CDR3 comprises 13 residues. The CDR3: CASRQGQSREAFF. The CDR3 region has the DNA TGCGCCAGCAGGCAGGGACAGAGCCGTGAAGCTTTCTTT.

The CDR3: CASSSQQGSYGYTF. Written as DNA, the CDR3 is TGTGCCAGTAGTTCCCAACAGGGGAGCTATGGCTACACCTTC. The V call is TRBV19, the J call TRBJ1-2, with 7 bases matching TRBD1. This CDR3 is 14 amino acids long. CDR1 and CDR2 from the germline V gene are LNHDA and SQIVND (reference sequence). V was clipped by 5 bases and J by 4 bases; unmatched bases: 7.

The chain employs TRBV19 and TRBJ2-6; 7 nucleotides align to TRBD1. The trim removed 7 bases at V and 4 bases at J, leaving 7 bases unmatched. CDR1 is LNHDA, CDR2 SQIVND, per germline (reference sequence). The CDR3 spans 15 residues. CDR3: CASIGTEAGANVLTF. The CDR3 coding sequence is TGTGCCAGTATTGGGACAGAGGCCGGGGCCAACGTCCTGACTTTC.

J is TRBJ1-6 and V is TRBV7-9; D is perhaps TRBD1 (6 bases). Trimming cost V 5 bases and J 10 bases, with 15 bases left between them. Germline V lookup: CDR1 SEHNR, CDR2 FQNEAQ (reference sequence). The CDR3 sequence is 14 residues long. The CDR3 spells CASSPAGAGSPLHF. The CDR3 coding sequence is TGTGCCAGCAGCCCGGCAGGGGCAGGATCACCCCTCCACTTT.

J is TRBJ2-2 and V is TRBV28, with D possibly being TRBD1 (5 bases). Trimming took off 5 bases at V and 0 bases at J, with 10 bases between the two ends. CDR1 and CDR2 from the germline V gene are MDHEN and SYDVKM. The CDR3 spans 15 residues. CDR3 sequence (DNA): TGTGCCAGCAGTCTATTCAGGGCGAACACCGGGGAGCTGTTTTTT. This translates into CASSLFRANTGELFF.

The V gene is TRBV2, the J gene TRBJ2-7, with D possibly being TRBD1 or TRBD2 (5 bases each). Trimming stripped 6 bases from V and 0 bases from J, with 15 bases between. Per germline, CDR1 SNHLY and CDR2 FYNNEI. The CDR3 length is 15 residues. The CDR3 spells CASRNRDLNSYEQYF. Here the CDR3 DNA reads TGTGCCAGCAGGAACCGGGACCTCAACTCCTACGAGCAGTACTTC.

In this sample, this clone turned up once. The rearrangement uses TRBV28 and TRBJ1-3; no clear D gene. Per the germline V gene, CDR1 is MDHEN and CDR2 is SYDVKM. Trimming took 4 bases from V and 0 from J, leaving 16 bases between them. The CDR3 is 17 residues long. The CDR3 sequence: CASSSLNTPDSGNTIYF. The CDR3 DNA is TGTGCCAGCAGTTCCTTAAACACACCCGACTCTGGAAACACCATATATTTT.

This clone occurred once. The chain recombines TRBV5-1 with TRBJ1-1, with 8 nucleotides matching TRBD1. V dropped 4 bases and J dropped 6; count of bases not matched to a gene: 11. This CDR3 is built from 15 residues. Germline CDR1 and CDR2: SGHRS and YFSETQ. The CDR3 loop reads CASSPPTGVTAEAFF. CDR3 DNA: TGCGCCAGCAGCCCCCCGACAGGGGTAACGGCTGAAGCTTTCTTT. The full variable domain, with the rest looked up from reference TRBV5-1 and TRBJ1-1, is KAGVTQTPRYLIKTRGQQVTLSCSPISGHRSVSWYQQTPGQGLQFLFEYFSETQRNKGNFPGRFSGRQFSNSRSEMNVSTLELGDSALYLCASSPPTGVTAEAFFGQGTRLTVV.

V is TRBV5-4 and J is TRBJ2-3, with D maybe TRBD2 (7 bases). CDR1 and CDR2 from the germline V gene are SGHNT and YYREEE (reference sequence). This CDR3 has 16 amino acids. The germline V and J ends were trimmed by 4 bases and 4 bases, with 19 bases remaining between them. The CDR3 sequence is CASSPDGGRRADTQYF. CDR3 sequence (DNA): TGTGCCAGCAGCCCCGACGGGGGGCGCAGGGCAGATACGCAGTATTTT.

The chain is built from TRBV28 and TRBJ2-2, with TRBD2 matching over 8 bases. The junction had 9 bases not matched to a gene; V was cut back by 5 bases and J by 1 base. The CDR3 sequence is 17 residues long. CDR1 and CDR2 from the germline V gene are MDHEN and SYDVKM. The CDR3 DNA follows: TGTGCCAGCAGTCCGGGACTAGGAGGGGGGAACACCGGGGAGCTGTTTTTT. This encodes CASSPGLGGGNTGELFF.

This clone was detected a few times. The gene calls are TRBV7-2 and TRBJ2-2; D possibly corresponds to TRBD2 (7 bases). There are 17 residues in the CDR3. V was clipped by 7 bases and J by 4 bases, with 22 bases between them. CDR1 is SGHTA and CDR2 is FQGNSA in the germline V gene. CDR3: CASTSFGGGAGTGELFF. Here the CDR3 DNA reads TGTGCCAGCACCTCATTCGGAGGGGGGGCCGGCACCGGGGAGCTGTTTTTT.

This clone was counted a few times. V gene TRBV28 combines with J gene TRBJ1-6; no clear D. V lost 4 bases to trimming and J lost 7 bases, with 20 bases between them. This CDR3 comprises 17 residues. Germline V gene data show CDR1 as MDHEN and CDR2 as SYDVKM. CDR3 region: CASSSHLSGELNSPLHF. The DNA for the CDR3 is TGTGCCAGCAGTTCTCACCTCTCCGGGGAGCTCAATTCACCCCTCCACTTT.

This rearrangement joins TRBV4-1 to TRBJ1-2; D gene unclear. The CDR3 covers 13 residues. Trimming left V 1 base short and J 6 bases short, with 9 bases between. In germline, CDR1 is MGHRA, CDR2 YSYEKL. The CDR3 reads CASSQVKPDGYTF. CDR3 coding DNA: TGCGCCAGCAGCCAAGTTAAACCGGATGGCTACACCTTC.

The chain combines TRBV19 with TRBJ1-2; D is undetermined. V lost 7 bases to trimming and J lost 2 bases, with 8 bases between them. The CDR3 covers 12 residues. The germline gives CDR1 LNHDA, CDR2 SQIVND (reference sequence). The CDR3 loop is CASIGQNYGYTF. CDR3 nucleotides: TGTGCCAGTATTGGGCAGAACTATGGCTACACCTTC. Combining the CDR3 with reference TRBV19 and TRBJ1-2 gives the whole variable domain DGGITQSPKYLFRKEGQNVTLSCEQNLNHDAMYWYRQDPGQGLRLIYYSQIVNDFQKGDIAEGYSVSREKKESFPLTVTSAQKNPTAFYLCASIGQNYGYTFGSGTRLTVV.